This is a list of T cell receptor beta chains from one sample in a study of control samples from healthy donors and cancer patients. Some clones are missing from TCRdb's copy, which holds only in-frame ones; the method was immunoSEQ multiplex PCR. The sample features about 190,000 clones, with approximately 2.2% in its top ten. The sample consisted of blood. These receptors came from a woman aged 25 to 39 in good health. Each CDR3 is given with its conserved first and last residue. The D gene is left open where the match is weak.

TRBV19	TRBJ2-3	TRBD1	TGTGCCAGTAGTACTTCCGACACAGGGGTAGATACGCAGTATTTT	CASSTSDTGVDTQYF
TRBV4-3	TRBJ2-2	TRBD1	TGCGCCAGCAGCCAAGATCCGGACAGGACCACCGGGGAGCTGTTTTTT	CASSQDPDRTTGELFF
TRBV7-9	TRBJ1-6	NA	TGTGCCAGCAGCTTAGGAGCAGGGATGGCCTATAATTCACCCCTCCACTTT	CASSLGAGMAYNSPLHF
TRBV6-5	TRBJ2-2	NA	TGTGCCAGCCAACAAGCTCGCACCGGGGAGCTGTTTTTT	CASQQARTGELFF
TRBV10-3	TRBJ1-1	NA	TGTGCCATCAGTGGGGCAGGGAGGCTTCGGGCTTTCTTT	CAISGAGRLRAFF
TRBV9	TRBJ2-5	TRBD2	TGTGCCAGCAGCGTGAGGGGACGGACTAGCGGGGGGGCCAAAGAGACCCAGTACTTC	CASSVRGRTSGGAKETQYF
TRBV27	TRBJ1-5	TRBD1	TGTGCCAGCAGTTTATCGGGACAGGGGGGCCAAGAGCCCCAGCATTTT	CASSLSGQGGQEPQHF
TRBV5-1	TRBJ2-5	TRBD2	TGCGCCAGCAGCCGGACCGCTAGCGGGGGGGAGACCCAGTACTTC	CASSRTASGGETQYF
TRBV2	TRBJ2-7	TRBD1	TGTGCCAGCTTCCGGGACAGGGGGTACGAGCAGTACTTC	CASFRDRGYEQYF
TRBV5-1	TRBJ2-5	NA	TGCGCCAGCAGCTTGGCTGGCGAGACCCAGTACTTC	CASSLAGETQYF
TRBV4-1	TRBJ2-2	TRBD2	TGCGCCAGCAGCCAAGTAGGGCGGGGGGCCACCGGGGAGCTGTTTTTT	CASSQVGRGATGELFF
TRBV7-8	TRBJ1-5	NA	TGTGCCAGCAGCCTACGAGGGGAAAGGGGCAATCAGCCCCAGCATTTT	CASSLRGERGNQPQHF
TRBV30	TRBJ1-2	TRBD1	TGTGCCTGGAAACCGGGACAGGGAGGCCATGGCTACACCTTC	CAWKPGQGGHGYTF
TRBV12-3/TRBV12-4	TRBJ1-1	NA	TGTGCCAGCAGTCCTCCGAGGGGCACTGAAGCTTTCTTT	CASSPPRGTEAFF
TRBV29-1	TRBJ2-7	TRBD2	TGCAGCGGGTGGACTAGTAACGAGCAGTACTTC	CSGWTSNEQYF
TRBV28	TRBJ2-3	TRBD2	TGTGCCAGCTCGGGGTCCCTCCTAGCGGGGGGGCCGTGGGGCACAGATACGCAGTATTTT	CASSGSLLAGGPWGTDTQYF
TRBV4-2	TRBJ1-4	TRBD1	TGTGCCAGCAGCCAAGCTACAGGGACAGCTAATGAAAAACTGTTTTTT	CASSQATGTANEKLFF
TRBV25-1	TRBJ2-6	TRBD2	TGTGCCAGCCTGGGACTAGCGGGGGGGCCTGGGGCCAACGTCCTGACTTTC	CASLGLAGGPGANVLTF
TRBV6-6	TRBJ2-1	NA	TGTGCCAGCAGCACCCCGCGTGTTGGTCAGGATGAGCAGTTCTTC	CASSTPRVGQDEQFF
TRBV29-1	TRBJ2-5	NA	TGCAGCGTTGAAGATCGGGGGACGTACCAAGAGACCCAGTACTTC	CSVEDRGTYQETQYF
TRBV6-6	TRBJ1-1	NA	TGTGCCAGCAGAAGACAGTACAAGAACACTGAAGCTTTCTTT	CASRRQYKNTEAFF
TRBV27	TRBJ1-1	TRBD1	TGTGCCAGCAGTTGGACAGGAGACACTGAAGCTTTCTTT	CASSWTGDTEAFF
TRBV7-9	TRBJ2-3	NA	TGTGCCAGCAGCTTAGTTGTGACAGATACGCAGTATTTT	CASSLVVTDTQYF
TRBV7-9	TRBJ2-5	TRBD1	TGTGCCAGCAGTCTGGACAGGGGGGGTTTGTTGGAGACCCAGTACTTC	CASSLDRGGLLETQYF
TRBV29-1	TRBJ1-2	NA	TGCAGCGTTGACTCCGGCTACACCTTC	CSVDSGYTF
TRBV6-6	TRBJ1-4	TRBD1	TGTGCCAGCAGCTACGGGACAGGTGAAAAACTGTTTTTT	CASSYGTGEKLFF
TRBV6-6	TRBJ2-5	NA	TGTGCCAGCAGTTACGGGGGGTCAGCCGTGGAGACCCAGTACTTC	CASSYGGSAVETQYF
TRBV6-5	TRBJ2-1	NA	TGTGCCAGCAAGGCGCCGAGCTCCTACAATGAGCAGTTCTTC	CASKAPSSYNEQFF
TRBV15	TRBJ2-2	TRBD2	TGTGCCACCAGCAGAGGTAGCGGGGGGCTTCGACACCTCCGAGGGGAGCTGTTTTTT	CATSRGSGGLRHLRGELFF
TRBV20-1	TRBJ1-3	NA	TGCAGTGCCACCCTTAGAAACACCATATATTTT	CSATLRNTIYF
TRBV27	TRBJ1-5	NA	TGTGCCAGCAGTCCGCGGGACAGCAATCAGCCCCAGCATTTT	CASSPRDSNQPQHF
TRBV5-6	TRBJ1-5	TRBD1	TGTGCCAGCAGCTTGGGACAGGGTGTAAATCAGCCCCAGCATTTT	CASSLGQGVNQPQHF
TRBV7-9	TRBJ2-2	NA	TGTGCCAGCAGCTTCGGACGGACGAACACCGGGGAGCTGTTTTTT	CASSFGRTNTGELFF
TRBV5-1	TRBJ2-5	TRBD2	TGCGCCAGCAGCTTAGGTCTAGCGGGGCAAGAGACCCAGTACTTC	CASSLGLAGQETQYF
TRBV13	TRBJ1-2	NA	TGTGCCAGCAGCTCCTACAGGGCCAGTTATGGCTACACCTTC	CASSSYRASYGYTF
TRBV5-1	TRBJ1-2	NA	TGCGCCAGCAGCTCGAACAGGGTCTATGGCTACACCTTC	CASSSNRVYGYTF
TRBV29-1	TRBJ2-3	NA	TGCAGCGTCGCGAATGGACAGGGGACAGCGGGGGGTAGCACAGATACGCAGTATTTT	CSVANGQGTAGGSTDTQYF
TRBV3-1/TRBV3-2	TRBJ2-3	NA	TGTGCCAGCAGCCAAGCCCGTTGGTTGAGCACAGATACGCAGTATTTT	CASSQARWLSTDTQYF
TRBV7-8	TRBJ2-7	NA	TGTGCCAGCAGCTTTCAACGGGGCTGGGGAGAGCAGTACTTC	CASSFQRGWGEQYF
TRBV3-1/TRBV3-2	TRBJ2-7	TRBD2	TGTGCCAGCAGCCAACTAGCGGGGGTCTACGAGCAGTACTTC	CASSQLAGVYEQYF
TRBV7-8	TRBJ2-2	TRBD2	TGTGCCAGCAGCTTACTAGCGGGGGGAGTGAACACCGGGGAGCTGTTTTTT	CASSLLAGGVNTGELFF
TRBV6-5	TRBJ2-1	TRBD1	TGTGCCAGCAGTTACTCAGGGCCGGGACAGGGGGATGAGCAGTTCTTC	CASSYSGPGQGDEQFF
TRBV6-6	TRBJ2-3	NA	TGTGCCAGCAGTTACATCCCGACAGATACGCAGTATTTT	CASSYIPTDTQYF
TRBV14	TRBJ2-6	NA	TGTGCCAGCAGCCGTAGAGGTGCAGGGGCCAACGTCCTGACTTTC	CASSRRGAGANVLTF
TRBV28	TRBJ1-5	NA	TGTGCCAGCAGCCCACCTAGGGGATATAGCAATCAGCCCCAGCATTTT	CASSPPRGYSNQPQHF
TRBV20-1	TRBJ1-2	NA	TGCAGTGCTAGAGGGGACACCTTC	CSARGDTF
TRBV18	TRBJ1-2	NA	TGTGCCAGCTCACGATCAATTGCGGGAGGTGGGAACTATGGCTACACCTTC	CASSRSIAGGGNYGYTF
TRBV4-1	TRBJ2-5	TRBD2	TGCGCCAGCAGCCAGGCGGGGGGGCGAGAGACCCAGTACTTC	CASSQAGGRETQYF
TRBV7-2	TRBJ2-1	TRBD2	TGTGCCAGCAGCTTCAGCGGGAGCTCCTACAATGAGCAGTTCTTC	CASSFSGSSYNEQFF
TRBV5-1	TRBJ2-3	TRBD1	TGCGCCAGCAGCCTAAGGGGGCGCGGCACAGATACGCAGTATTTT	CASSLRGRGTDTQYF
TRBV3-1/TRBV3-2	TRBJ2-5	TRBD2	TGTGCCAGTACGGCACTAGCGAAAGAGACCCAGTACTTC	CASTALAKETQYF
TRBV5-1	TRBJ1-5	NA	TGCGCCAGCAGCTTGGGGGACACATATAGCAATCAGCCCCAGCATTTT	CASSLGDTYSNQPQHF
TRBV5-1	TRBJ2-1	NA	TGCGCCAGCAGCTTGTGGGGGGGCCGGAATGAGCAGTTCTTC	CASSLWGGRNEQFF
TRBV11-3	TRBJ1-2	NA	TGTGCCAGCAGCTTAGGGCAGGGTGATGGCTACACCTTC	CASSLGQGDGYTF
TRBV3-1/TRBV3-2	TRBJ1-2	NA	TGTGCCAGCAGCCTTCAAGGGAACTATGGCTACACCTTC	CASSLQGNYGYTF
TRBV25-1	TRBJ2-3	NA	TGTGCCAGCAGTCTTCTAGGTCCAGATACGCAGTATTTT	CASSLLGPDTQYF
TRBV27	TRBJ1-1	NA	TGTGCCAGCAGAACCTTCACACAGGGAGGAGGGAACACTGAAGCTTTCTTT	CASRTFTQGGGNTEAFF